The present TCR beta chain was sequenced within a study of human T cells and chemical hapten exposure. Notes on the study in general: Patch test score rose with PT1 expanded TCR count, significant at thresholds 8, 16 and 32, not 4.

At least ten counts were recorded for this clonotype. The antigen is not known. Time point meaning: patch test 1, 2 weeks after DPC sensitization. Treatment given: therapeutic diphenylcyclopropenone sensitization with weekly scalp DPC. Researchers extracted total RNA from unfractionated whole blood. TCRdb re-called the RACE reads with MiXCR, one entry per CDR3 protein. The profile shows fewer than 45,000 distinct CDR3 sequences, 3% to 4.5% of them singletons. Looked up from germline, CDR1 is SGHTA and CDR2 is FQGNSA. Germline trimming cut 1 base from V and 2 bases from J; bases unmatched to any gene: 6. The CDR3 runs to 17 residues.

The receptor was derived from a man in his fifties or sixties with alopecia areata. Some clones in this sample may be carry-over from other donors' samples. The source was whole blood, collected in connection with sensitization to the hapten diphenylcyclopropenone (DPC). The chain joins TRBV7-2 to TRBJ2-1, with 9 positions matching TRBD2. CDR3 in amino acids: CASSLGTSSGAYNEQFF. CDR3 sequence (DNA): TGTGCCAGCAGCTTAGGGACCTCTAGCGGGGCCTACAATGAGCAGTTCTTC.